This T cell receptor beta chain came from a study of blood T cell repertoires in COVID-19. V was shortened by 4 bases and J by 6 bases, with 4 bases between the two germline ends. The CDR3 runs 10 residues. Germline CDR1 and CDR2: SQVTM and ANQGSEA. Per the original data handling: Scientists estimated how many nucleated cells there were by amplifying reference gene primers. This table comes from immunoSEQ multiplex PCR, and its TCRdb copy is limited to in-frame clones, with some not included. The DNA gave D and trimming, while V, J and clone size come from that table. This table holds some 270,000 clones, around 91% found once.

This sequence was found in a woman aged 55-70 years with COVID-19, enrolled during active disease. The chain uses TRBV29-1 and TRBJ1-3; D call uncertain. Source material: peripheral blood. Here the CDR3 reads CSVVVNTIYF. The CDR3 DNA sequence: TGCAGCGTTGTCGTAAACACCATATATTTT.